This note documents a single TCR beta chain sequence. The data were obtained in a study of T-cell reconstitution after alpha-beta-depleted transplantation in children. This CDR3 has 13 residues. The germline V and J ends were trimmed by 8 bases and 2 bases, with 14 bases remaining between them. CDR1 and CDR2 from the germline V gene are SQVTM and ANQGSEA. For TCRbeta, the library was prepared with unique molecular identifiers. Using its own MiXCR run on the PCR reads, TCRdb lists one record per CDR3 protein. The profile shows approximately 400,000 distinct CDR3 sequences, around 9.9% of them singletons.

This material consisted of PBMCs from the stem cell graft donor, taken from the stem cell graft. This TCR derives from a human donor who donated a stem cell graft to a child with acute myeloid leukemia. V and J are TRBV29-1 and TRBJ2-3; maybe TRBD2 (6 bases). The chain's CDR3 is CSPSGLNTDTQYF. CDR3 DNA: TGCAGCCCCTCGGGACTTAACACAGATACGCAGTATTTT.